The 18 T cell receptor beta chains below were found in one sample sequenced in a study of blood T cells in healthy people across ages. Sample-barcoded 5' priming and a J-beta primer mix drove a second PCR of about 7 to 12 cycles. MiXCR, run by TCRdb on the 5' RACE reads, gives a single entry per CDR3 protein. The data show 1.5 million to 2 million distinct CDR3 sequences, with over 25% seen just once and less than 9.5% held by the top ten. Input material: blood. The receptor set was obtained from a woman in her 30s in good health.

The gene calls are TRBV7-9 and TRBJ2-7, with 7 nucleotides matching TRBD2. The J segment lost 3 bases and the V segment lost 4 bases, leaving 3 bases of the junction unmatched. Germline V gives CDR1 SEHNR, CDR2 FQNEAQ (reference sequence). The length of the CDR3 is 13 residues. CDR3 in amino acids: CASSSPGGYEQYV. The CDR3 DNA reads TGTGCCAGCAGCTCCCCGGGGGGCTACGAGCAGTACGTC.

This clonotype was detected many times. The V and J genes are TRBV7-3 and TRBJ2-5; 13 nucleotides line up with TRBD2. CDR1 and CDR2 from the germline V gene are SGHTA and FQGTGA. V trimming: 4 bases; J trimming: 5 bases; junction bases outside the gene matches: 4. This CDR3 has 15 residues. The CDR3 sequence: CASSSGLAGDETQYF. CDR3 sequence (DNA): TGTGCCAGCAGCTCCGGACTAGCGGGGGATGAGACCCAGTACTTC.

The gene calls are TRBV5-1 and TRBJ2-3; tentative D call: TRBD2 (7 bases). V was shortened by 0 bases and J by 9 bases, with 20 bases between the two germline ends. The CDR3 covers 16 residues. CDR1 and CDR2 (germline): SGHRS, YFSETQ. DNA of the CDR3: TGCGCCAGCAGCTTGGAGGTGGGGGGGCCTAGGACCACGCAGTATTTT. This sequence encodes CASSLEVGGPRTTQYF.

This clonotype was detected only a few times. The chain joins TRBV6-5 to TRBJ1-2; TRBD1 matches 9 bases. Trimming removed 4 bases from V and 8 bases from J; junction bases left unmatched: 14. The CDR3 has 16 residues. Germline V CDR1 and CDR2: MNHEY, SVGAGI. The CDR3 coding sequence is TGTGCCAGCAGTTTGTCTAGTTTGGGACAGGGTTACGGCTACACCTTC. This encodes CASSLSSLGQGYGYTF.

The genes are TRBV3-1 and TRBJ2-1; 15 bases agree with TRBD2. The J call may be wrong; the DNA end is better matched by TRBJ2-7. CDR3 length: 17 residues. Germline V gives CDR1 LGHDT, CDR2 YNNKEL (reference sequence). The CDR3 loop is CASSRTSGGVSYNEQYF. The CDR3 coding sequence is TGTGCCAGCAGCCGGACTAGCGGGGGGGTCTCCTACAATGAGCAGTACTTC.

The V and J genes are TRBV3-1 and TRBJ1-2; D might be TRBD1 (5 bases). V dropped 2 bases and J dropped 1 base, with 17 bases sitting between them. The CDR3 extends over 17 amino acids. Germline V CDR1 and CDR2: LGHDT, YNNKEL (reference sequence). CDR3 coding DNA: TGTGCCAGCAGCCAATCAACCAGGGTACCGAATAACTATGGCTACACCTTC. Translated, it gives CASSQSTRVPNNYGYTF.

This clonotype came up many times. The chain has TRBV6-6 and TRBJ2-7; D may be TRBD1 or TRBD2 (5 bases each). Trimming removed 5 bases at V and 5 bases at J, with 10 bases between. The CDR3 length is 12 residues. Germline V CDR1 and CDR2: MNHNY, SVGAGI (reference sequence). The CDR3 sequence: CASSTGTHEQYF. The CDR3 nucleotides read TGTGCCAGCAGTACCGGGACGCACGAGCAGTACTTC.

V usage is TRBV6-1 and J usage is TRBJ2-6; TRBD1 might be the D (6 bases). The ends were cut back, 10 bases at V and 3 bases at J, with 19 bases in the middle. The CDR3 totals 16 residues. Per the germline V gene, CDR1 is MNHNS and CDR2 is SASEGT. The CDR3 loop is CANLLQGSGGANVLTF. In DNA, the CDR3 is TGTGCCAACCTTCTACAGGGCTCTGGTGGGGCCAACGTCCTGACTTTC.

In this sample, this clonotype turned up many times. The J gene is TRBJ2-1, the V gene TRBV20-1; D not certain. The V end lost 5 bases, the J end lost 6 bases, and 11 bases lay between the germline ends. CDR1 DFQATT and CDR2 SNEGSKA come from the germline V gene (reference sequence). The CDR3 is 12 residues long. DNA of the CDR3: TGCAGTGCTGCCGCCGGCGGCAATGAGCAGTTCTTC. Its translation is CSAAAGGNEQFF.

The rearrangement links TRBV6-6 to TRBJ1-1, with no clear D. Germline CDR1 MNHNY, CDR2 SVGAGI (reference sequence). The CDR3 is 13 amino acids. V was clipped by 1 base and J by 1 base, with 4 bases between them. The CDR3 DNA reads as TGTGCCAGCAGTTACTTTGGGAACACTGAAGCTTTCTTT. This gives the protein CASSYFGNTEAFF.

CDR3 in DNA: TGTGCCAGCTCACCCGACATTCTCTCTGGGGCCAACGTCCTGACTTTC. Residues: CASSPDILSGANVLTF. The chain recombines TRBV18 with TRBJ2-6, with D uncertain. Germline V gene sequence: CDR1 KGHSH, CDR2 LQKENI. V was pared by 3 bases and J by 0 bases, with 9 bases between. The CDR3 loop spans 16 amino acids.

CDR3 protein: CASRGDRGPNTEAFF. The CDR3 DNA reads TGTGCCAGCAGGGGGGACAGGGGGCCGAACACTGAAGCTTTCTTT. The rearrangement uses TRBV2 and TRBJ1-1, with TRBD1 identical over 12 bases. Germline V CDR1 and CDR2: SNHLY, FYNNEI. V gave up 6 bases and J gave up 1 base; unmatched junction bases: 3. CDR3 length: 15 residues.

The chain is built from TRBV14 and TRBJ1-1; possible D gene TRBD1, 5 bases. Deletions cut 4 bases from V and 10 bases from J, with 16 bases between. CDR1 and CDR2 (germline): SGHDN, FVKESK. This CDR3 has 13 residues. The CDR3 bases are TGTGCCAGCAGCCCGCCGCTTACGGGGCGAGCTTTCTTT. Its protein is CASSPPLTGRAFF.

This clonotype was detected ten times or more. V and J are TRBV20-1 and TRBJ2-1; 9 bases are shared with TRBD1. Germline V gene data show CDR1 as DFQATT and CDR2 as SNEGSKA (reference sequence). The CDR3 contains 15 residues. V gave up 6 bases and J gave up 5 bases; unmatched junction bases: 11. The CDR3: CSAYDPGQGDNEQFF. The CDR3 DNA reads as TGCAGTGCGTACGACCCGGGACAGGGAGACAATGAGCAGTTCTTC.

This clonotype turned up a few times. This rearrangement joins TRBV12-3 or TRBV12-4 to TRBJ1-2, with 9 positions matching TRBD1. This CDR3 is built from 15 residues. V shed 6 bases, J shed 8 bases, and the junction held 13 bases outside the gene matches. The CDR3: CASSLVGQGPRGYTF. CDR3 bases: TGTGCCAGCAGCCTAGTGGGACAGGGTCCTAGAGGCTACACCTTC.

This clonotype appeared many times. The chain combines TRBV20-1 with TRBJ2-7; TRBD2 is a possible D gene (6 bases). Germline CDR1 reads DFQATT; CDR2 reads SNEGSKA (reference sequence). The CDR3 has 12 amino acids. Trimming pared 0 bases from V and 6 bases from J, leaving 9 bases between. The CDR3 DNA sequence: TGCAGTGCTAGAGAGGAGGGATTCGAGCAGTACTTC. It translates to CSAREEGFEQYF.

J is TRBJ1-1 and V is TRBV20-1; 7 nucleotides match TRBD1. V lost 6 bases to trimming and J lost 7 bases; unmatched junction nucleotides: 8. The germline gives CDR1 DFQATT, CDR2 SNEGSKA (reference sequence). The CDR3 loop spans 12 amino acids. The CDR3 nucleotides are TGCAGTGCAAAAACAGGGGAGGGTGAAGCTTTCTTT. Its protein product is CSAKTGEGEAFF.

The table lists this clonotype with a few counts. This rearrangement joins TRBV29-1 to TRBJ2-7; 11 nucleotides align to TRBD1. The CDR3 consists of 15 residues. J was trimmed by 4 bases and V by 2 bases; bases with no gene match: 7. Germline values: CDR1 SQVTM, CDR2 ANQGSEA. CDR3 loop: CSVEIEGQGEYEQYF. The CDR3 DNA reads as TGCAGCGTTGAAATCGAGGGACAGGGGGAGTACGAGCAGTACTTC.